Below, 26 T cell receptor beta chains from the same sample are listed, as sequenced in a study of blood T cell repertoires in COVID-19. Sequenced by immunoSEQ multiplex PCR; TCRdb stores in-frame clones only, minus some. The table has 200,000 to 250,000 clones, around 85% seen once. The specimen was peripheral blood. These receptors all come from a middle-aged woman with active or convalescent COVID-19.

CDR3 protein: CASSDPGQAYGYTF. CDR3 coding DNA: TGTGCCAGCAGTGATCCGGGACAGGCCTATGGCTACACCTTC. The chain recombines TRBV6-2 or TRBV6-3 with TRBJ1-2; 8 bases align to TRBD1. CDR1 is MNHEY and CDR2 is SVGEGT in the germline V gene. V lost 5 bases, J lost 4 bases, and 6 bases stayed unmatched. The CDR3 runs to 14 residues.

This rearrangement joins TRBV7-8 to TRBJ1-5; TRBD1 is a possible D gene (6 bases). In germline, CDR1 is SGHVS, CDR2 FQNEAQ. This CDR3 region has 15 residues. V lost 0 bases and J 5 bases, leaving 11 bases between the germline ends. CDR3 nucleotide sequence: TGTGCCAGCAGCTTAGCGGTTGGGGGCTATCAGCCCCAGCATTTT. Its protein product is CASSLAVGGYQPQHF. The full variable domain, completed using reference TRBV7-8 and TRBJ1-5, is GAGVSQSPRYKVAKRGQDVALRCDPISGHVSLFWYQQALGQGPEFLTYFQNEAQLDKSGLPSDRFFAERPEGSVSTLKIQRTQQEDSAVYLCASSLAVGGYQPQHFGDGTRLSIL.

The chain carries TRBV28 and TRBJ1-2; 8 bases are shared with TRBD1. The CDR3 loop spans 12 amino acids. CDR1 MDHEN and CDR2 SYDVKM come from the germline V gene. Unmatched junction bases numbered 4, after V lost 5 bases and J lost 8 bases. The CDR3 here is CASSGQGRGYTF. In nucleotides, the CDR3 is TGTGCCAGCAGTGGACAGGGTAGGGGCTACACCTTC.

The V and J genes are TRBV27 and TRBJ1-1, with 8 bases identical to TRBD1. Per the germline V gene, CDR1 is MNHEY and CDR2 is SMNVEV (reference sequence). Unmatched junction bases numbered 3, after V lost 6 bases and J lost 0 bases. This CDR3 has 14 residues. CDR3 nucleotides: TGTGCCAGCAGGGACAGGGCCATGAACACTGAAGCTTTCTTT. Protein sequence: CASRDRAMNTEAFF.

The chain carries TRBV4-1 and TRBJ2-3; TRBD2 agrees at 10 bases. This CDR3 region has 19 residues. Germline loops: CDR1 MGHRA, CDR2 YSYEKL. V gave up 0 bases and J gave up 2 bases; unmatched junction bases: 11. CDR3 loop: CASSQEERGGRVYTDTQYF. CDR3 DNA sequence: TGCGCCAGCAGCCAAGAGGAGCGGGGGGGCCGGGTTTACACAGATACGCAGTATTTT.

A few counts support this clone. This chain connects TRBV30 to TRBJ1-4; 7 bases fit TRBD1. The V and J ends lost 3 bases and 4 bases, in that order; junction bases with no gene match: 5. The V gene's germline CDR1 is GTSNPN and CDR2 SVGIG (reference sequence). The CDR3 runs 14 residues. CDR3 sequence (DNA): TGTGCCTGGAGCAGGGGGATGGGTAATGAAAAACTGTTTTTT. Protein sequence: CAWSRGMGNEKLFF.

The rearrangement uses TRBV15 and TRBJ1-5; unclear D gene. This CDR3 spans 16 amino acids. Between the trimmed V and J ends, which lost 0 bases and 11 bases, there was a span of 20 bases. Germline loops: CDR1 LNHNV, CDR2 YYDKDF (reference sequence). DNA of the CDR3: TGTGCCACCAGCAGAGATGGCGGGTGGAGGGATGGGTCCCAGCATTTT. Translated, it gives CATSRDGGWRDGSQHF.

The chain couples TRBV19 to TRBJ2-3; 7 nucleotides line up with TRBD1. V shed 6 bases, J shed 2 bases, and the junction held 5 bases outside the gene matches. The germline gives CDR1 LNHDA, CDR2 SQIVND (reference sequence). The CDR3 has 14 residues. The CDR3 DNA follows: TGTGCCAGTAGCCGACAGGGCTCCACAGATACGCAGTATTTT. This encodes CASSRQGSTDTQYF.

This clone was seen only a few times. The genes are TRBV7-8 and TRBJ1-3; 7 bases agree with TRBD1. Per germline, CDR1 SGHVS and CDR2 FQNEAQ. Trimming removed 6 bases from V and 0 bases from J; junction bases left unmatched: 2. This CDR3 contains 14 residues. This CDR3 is CASRYRGSGNTIYF. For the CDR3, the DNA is TGTGCCAGCAGATACAGGGGCTCTGGAAACACCATATATTTT.

This chain's CDR3 is CATSGAENTEAFF. In DNA form, the CDR3 reads TGTGCCACCAGTGGGGCAGAGAACACTGAAGCTTTCTTT. The chain links TRBV24-1 to TRBJ1-1; no definite D call. Germline-derived CDR1 and CDR2 are KGHDR and SFDVKD. V was pared by 5 bases and J by 1 base, with 7 bases between. This CDR3 contains 13 residues.

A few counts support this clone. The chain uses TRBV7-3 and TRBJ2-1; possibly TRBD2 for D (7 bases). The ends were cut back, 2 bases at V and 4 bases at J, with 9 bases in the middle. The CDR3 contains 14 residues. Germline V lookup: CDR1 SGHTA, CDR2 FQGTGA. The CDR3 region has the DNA TGTGCCAGCAGCTTAGCGGGGGCTTACAATGAGCAGTTCTTC. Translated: CASSLAGAYNEQFF.

The CDR3 region is CASSLTYRPGVNEKLFF. The CDR3 nucleotides are TGTGCCAGCAGCTTAACTTATCGACCGGGTGTTAATGAAAAACTGTTTTTT. The chain couples TRBV7-6 to TRBJ1-4; D is unclear. CDR1 is SGHVS and CDR2 is FNYEAQ in the germline V gene. CDR3 length equals 17 residues. Trimming removed 2 bases at V and 4 bases at J, with 17 bases between.

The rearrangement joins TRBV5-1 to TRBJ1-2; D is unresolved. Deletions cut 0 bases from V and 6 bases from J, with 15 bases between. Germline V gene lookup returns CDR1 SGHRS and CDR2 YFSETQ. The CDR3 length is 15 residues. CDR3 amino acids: CASSLARGQNNGYTF. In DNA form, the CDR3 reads TGCGCCAGCAGCTTGGCCAGAGGTCAGAATAATGGCTACACCTTC.

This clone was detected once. The CDR3 protein is CASSYSGTNGSPLHF. CDR3 nucleotides: TGTGCCAGCAGCTATTCCGGGACAAACGGTTCACCCCTCCACTTT. The chain combines TRBV7-3 with TRBJ1-6; tentative D call: TRBD1 (6 bases). Germline CDR1 and CDR2: SGHTA and FQGTGA. With 4 bases removed from V and 9 bases from J, the gap between germline ends came to 16 bases. The CDR3 has 15 residues.

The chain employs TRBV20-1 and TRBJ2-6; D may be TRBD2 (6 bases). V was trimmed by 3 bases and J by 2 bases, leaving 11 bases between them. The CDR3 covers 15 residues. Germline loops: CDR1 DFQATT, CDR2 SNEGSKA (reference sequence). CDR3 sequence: CSASRGGTGANVLTF. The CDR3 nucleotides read TGCAGTGCTAGTAGGGGAGGAACTGGGGCCAACGTCCTGACTTTC.

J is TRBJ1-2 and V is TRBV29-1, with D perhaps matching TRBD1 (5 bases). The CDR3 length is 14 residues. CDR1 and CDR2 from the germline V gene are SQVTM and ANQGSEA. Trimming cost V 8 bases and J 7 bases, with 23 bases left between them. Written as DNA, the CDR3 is TGCAGCTTTGGAGATACAGGAAAATGGGCTGGCTACACCTTC. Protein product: CSFGDTGKWAGYTF.

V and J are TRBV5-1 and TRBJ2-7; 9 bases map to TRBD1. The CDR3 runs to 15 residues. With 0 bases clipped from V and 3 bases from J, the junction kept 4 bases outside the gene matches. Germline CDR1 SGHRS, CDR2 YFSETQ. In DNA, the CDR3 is TGCGCCAGCAGCTTGGGGACAGGGGTCTTCTACGAGCAGTACTTC. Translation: CASSLGTGVFYEQYF. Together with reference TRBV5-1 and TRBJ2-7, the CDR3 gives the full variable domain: KAGVTQTPRYLIKTRGQQVTLSCSPISGHRSVSWYQQTPGQGLQFLFEYFSETQRNKGNFPGRFSGRQFSNSRSEMNVSTLELGDSALYLCASSLGTGVFYEQYFGPGTRLTVT.

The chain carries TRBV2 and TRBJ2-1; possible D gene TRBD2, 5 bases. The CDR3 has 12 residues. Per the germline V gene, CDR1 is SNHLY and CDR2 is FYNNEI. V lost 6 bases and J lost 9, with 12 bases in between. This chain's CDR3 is CASRGGYGEQFF. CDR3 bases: TGTGCCAGCAGGGGCGGGTATGGTGAGCAGTTCTTC.

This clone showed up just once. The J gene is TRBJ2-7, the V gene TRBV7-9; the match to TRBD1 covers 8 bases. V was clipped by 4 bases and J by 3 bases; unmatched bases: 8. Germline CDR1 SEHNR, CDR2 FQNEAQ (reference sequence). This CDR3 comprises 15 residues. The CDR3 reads CASSSETGVDYEQYV. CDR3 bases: TGTGCCAGCAGCTCGGAGACAGGGGTGGACTACGAGCAGTACGTC.

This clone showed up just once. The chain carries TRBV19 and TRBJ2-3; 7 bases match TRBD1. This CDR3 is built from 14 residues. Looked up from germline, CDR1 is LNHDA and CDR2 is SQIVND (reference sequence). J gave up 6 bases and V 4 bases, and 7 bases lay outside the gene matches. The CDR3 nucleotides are TGTGCCAGTAGTAAAGACAGGGAATCGGATACGCAGTATTTT. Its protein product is CASSKDRESDTQYF. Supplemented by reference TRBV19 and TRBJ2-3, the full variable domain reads DGGITQSPKYLFRKEGQNVTLSCEQNLNHDAMYWYRQDPGQGLRLIYYSQIVNDFQKGDIAEGYSVSREKKESFPLTVTSAQKNPTAFYLCASSKDRESDTQYFGPGTRLTVL.

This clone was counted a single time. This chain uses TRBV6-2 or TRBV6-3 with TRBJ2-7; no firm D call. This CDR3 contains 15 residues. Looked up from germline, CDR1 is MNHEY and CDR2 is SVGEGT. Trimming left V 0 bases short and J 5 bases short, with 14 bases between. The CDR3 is CASSYSLARGDEQYF. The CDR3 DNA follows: TGTGCCAGCAGTTACTCGTTGGCCCGAGGCGACGAGCAGTACTTC.

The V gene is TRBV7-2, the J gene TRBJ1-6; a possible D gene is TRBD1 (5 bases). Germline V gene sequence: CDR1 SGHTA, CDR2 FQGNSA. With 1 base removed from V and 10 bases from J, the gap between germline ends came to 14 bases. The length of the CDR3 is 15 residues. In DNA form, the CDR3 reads TGTGCCAGCAGCTTAGTCGGTCAGGGATACTCACCCCTCCACTTT. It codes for CASSLVGQGYSPLHF.

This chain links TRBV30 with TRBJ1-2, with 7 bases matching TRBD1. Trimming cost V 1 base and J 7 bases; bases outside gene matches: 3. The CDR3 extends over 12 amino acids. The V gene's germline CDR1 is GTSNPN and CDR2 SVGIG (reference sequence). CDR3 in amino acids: CAWSGQGAGYTF. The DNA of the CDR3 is TGTGCCTGGAGTGGACAGGGTGCTGGCTACACCTTC.

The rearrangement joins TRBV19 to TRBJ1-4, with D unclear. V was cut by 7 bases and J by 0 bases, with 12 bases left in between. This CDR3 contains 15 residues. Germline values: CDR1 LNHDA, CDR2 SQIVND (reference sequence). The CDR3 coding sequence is TGTGCCAGTACGGGGAGAGATGCAACTAATGAAAAACTGTTTTTT. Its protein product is CASTGRDATNEKLFF.

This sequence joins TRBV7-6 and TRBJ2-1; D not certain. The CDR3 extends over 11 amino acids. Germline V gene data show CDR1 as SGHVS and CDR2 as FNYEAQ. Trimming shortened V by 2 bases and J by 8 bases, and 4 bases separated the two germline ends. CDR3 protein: CASSLSDEQFF. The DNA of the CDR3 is TGTGCCAGCAGCTTAAGCGATGAGCAGTTCTTC.

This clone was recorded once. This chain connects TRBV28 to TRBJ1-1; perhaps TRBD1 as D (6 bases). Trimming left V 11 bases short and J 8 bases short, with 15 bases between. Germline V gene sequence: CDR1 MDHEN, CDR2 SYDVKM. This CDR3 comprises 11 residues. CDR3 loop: CAAKIRGEAFF. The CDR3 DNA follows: TGTGCCGCTAAAATCAGGGGAGAAGCTTTCTTT.